The subject of this entry is one T cell receptor beta chain. The target antigen is unknown. PCR was performed using 60 Vbeta and 13 Jbeta primers. Produced via immunoSEQ multiplex PCR; TCRdb's table is partial and in-frame only. The data contain roughly 190,000 clones, around 79% of them singletons. The sample belongs to a study of cytomegalovirus exposure and HLA in healthy donors. Study-level results: The study carried out a later analysis of TCR beta sequences. It associated about 15,000 of them with specific HLA alleles at a false discovery rate of 0.05. For TCR beta chains, V- and J-gene trimming was later linked to a missense DCLRE1C variant. As a later analysis revealed, most CMV-associated TCR beta chains appeared HLA-restricted.

Material for sequencing was PBMCs. This clonotype originated in a woman aged 45-60 years in good health and CMV-seronegative.

CDR3 amino acids: CASSPLTEGNTIYF. CDR3 nucleotides: TGTGCCAGCAGCCCCCTAACGGAGGGAAACACCATATATTTT. The rearrangement joins TRBV13 to TRBJ1-3; D gene uncertain. V lost 5 bases and J 4 bases, leaving 12 bases between the germline ends. The CDR3 sequence is 14 residues long. From germline, CDR1 is PRHDT and CDR2 FYEKMQ (reference sequence).